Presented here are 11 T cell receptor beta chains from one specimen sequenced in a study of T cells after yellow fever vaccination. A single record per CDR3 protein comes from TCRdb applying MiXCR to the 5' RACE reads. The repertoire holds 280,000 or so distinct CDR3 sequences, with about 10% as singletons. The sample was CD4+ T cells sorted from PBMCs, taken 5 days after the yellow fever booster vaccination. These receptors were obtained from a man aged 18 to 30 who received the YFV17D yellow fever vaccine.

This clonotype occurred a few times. DNA of the CDR3: TGTGCCAGCAGCTTGAGGACAGGGCGAGTC. It specifies CASSLRTGRV. V usage is TRBV5-4 and J usage is TRBJ2-7, with 8 bases lining up with TRBD1. This CDR3 comprises 10 residues. Germline values: CDR1 SGHNT, CDR2 YYREEE (reference sequence).

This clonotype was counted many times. The CDR3 DNA follows: TGCGCCAGCAGGGACAGGGGGTTGACAGATACGCAGTATTTT. Protein product: CASRDRGLTDTQYF. The rearrangement uses TRBV4-1 and TRBJ2-3; 10 nucleotides line up with TRBD1. The CDR3 is made up of 14 amino acids. The germline V gene encodes CDR1 MGHRA and CDR2 YSYEKL. The V gene end was trimmed by 6 bases and the J gene end by 3 bases; junction bases not matched to a gene: 3.

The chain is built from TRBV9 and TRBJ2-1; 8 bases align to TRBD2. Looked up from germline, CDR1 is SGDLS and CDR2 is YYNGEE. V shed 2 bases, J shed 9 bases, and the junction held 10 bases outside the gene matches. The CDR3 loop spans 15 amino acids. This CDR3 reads CASSVEAGGLGEQFF. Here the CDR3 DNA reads TGTGCCAGCAGCGTCGAGGCGGGGGGACTCGGTGAGCAGTTCTTC.

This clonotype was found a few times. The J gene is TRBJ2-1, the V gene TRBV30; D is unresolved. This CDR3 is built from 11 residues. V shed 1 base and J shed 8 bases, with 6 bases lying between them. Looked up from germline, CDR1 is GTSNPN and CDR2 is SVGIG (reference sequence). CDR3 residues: CAWSEFYEQFF. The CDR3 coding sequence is TGTGCCTGGAGTGAATTTTATGAGCAGTTCTTC.

CDR3 bases: TGTGCCAGCAGCTTAGGCCCAGACACTGAAGCTTTCTTT. Translating gives CASSLGPDTEAFF. This chain uses TRBV11-2 with TRBJ1-1; D uncertain. Germline loops: CDR1 SGHAT, CDR2 FQNNGV. CDR3 size: 13 residues. The ends were cut back, 1 base at V and 3 bases at J, with 6 bases in the middle.

The CDR3 region is CASSQDLAGSIEQYF. Written as DNA, the CDR3 is TGCGCCAGCAGCCAAGACCTAGCGGGGAGTATCGAGCAGTACTTC. The chain carries TRBV4-3 and TRBJ2-7, with TRBD2 matching over 9 bases. CDR1 LGHNA and CDR2 YSLEER come from the germline V gene. This CDR3 has 15 residues. V shed 0 bases, J shed 6 bases, and the junction held 6 bases outside the gene matches.

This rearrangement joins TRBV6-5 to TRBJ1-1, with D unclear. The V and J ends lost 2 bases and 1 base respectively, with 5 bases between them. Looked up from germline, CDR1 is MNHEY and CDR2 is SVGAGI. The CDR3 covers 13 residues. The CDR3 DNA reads TGTGCCAGCAGTTACACTTGGAACACTGAAGCTTTCTTT. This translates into CASSYTWNTEAFF.

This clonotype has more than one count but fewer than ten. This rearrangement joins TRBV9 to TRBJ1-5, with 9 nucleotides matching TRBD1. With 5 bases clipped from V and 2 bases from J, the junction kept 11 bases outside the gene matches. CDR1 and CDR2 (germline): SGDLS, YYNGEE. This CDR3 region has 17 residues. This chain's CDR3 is CASSAGPRTGGNQPQHF. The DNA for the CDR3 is TGTGCCAGCAGTGCTGGCCCCCGGACAGGGGGCAATCAGCCCCAGCATTTT.

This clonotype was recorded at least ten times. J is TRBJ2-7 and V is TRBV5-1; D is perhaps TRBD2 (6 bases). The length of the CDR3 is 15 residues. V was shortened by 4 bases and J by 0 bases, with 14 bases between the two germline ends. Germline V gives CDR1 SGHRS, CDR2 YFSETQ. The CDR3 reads CASSTTGLSSYEQYF. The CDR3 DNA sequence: TGCGCCAGCAGCACCACCGGACTAAGCTCCTACGAGCAGTACTTC.

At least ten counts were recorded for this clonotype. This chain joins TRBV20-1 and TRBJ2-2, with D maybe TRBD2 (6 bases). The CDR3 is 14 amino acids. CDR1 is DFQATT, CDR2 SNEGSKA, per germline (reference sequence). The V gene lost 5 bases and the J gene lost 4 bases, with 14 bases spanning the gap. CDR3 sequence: CSAPTSLGTGELFF. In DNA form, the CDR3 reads TGCAGTGCTCCTACTAGCTTAGGCACCGGGGAGCTGTTTTTT.

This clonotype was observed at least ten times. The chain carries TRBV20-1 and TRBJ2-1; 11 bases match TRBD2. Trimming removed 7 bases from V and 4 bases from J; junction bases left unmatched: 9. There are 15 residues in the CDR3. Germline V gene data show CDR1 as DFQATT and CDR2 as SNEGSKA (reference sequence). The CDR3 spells CSVPTTSGGYNEQFF. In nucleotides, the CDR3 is TGCAGTGTTCCAACCACTAGCGGGGGATACAATGAGCAGTTCTTC.